These 28 T cell receptor beta chains share one sample of origin, sequenced in a study of PD-L1 blockade in urothelial cancer. Clones were read by immunoSEQ multiplex PCR, and TCRdb kept only the in-frame ones, dropping some. The sample gives 30,000 to 40,000 clones, 35% to 40% of which show up once; around 9% is in the top ten. The material sequenced was tumor tissue, taken before atezolizumab (anti-PD-L1) treatment. The receptors come from a man aged 60 to 69 with urothelial cancer.

The gene calls are TRBV25-1 and TRBJ2-7, with 9 bases aligning to TRBD1. The CDR3 is 14 amino acids. Per the germline V gene, CDR1 is MGHDK and CDR2 is SYGVNS. The ends lost 5 bases at V and 6 bases at J; junction bases unmatched: 8. This CDR3 reads CASSRTGGSSEQYF. CDR3 coding DNA: TGTGCCAGCAGTCGAACAGGGGGCTCTTCCGAGCAGTACTTC.

This chain uses TRBV4-2 with TRBJ1-5; D uncertain. CDR1 is LGHNA, CDR2 YNFKEQ, per germline. Trimming pared 5 bases from V and 4 bases from J, leaving 9 bases between. The CDR3 loop spans 13 amino acids. The DNA for the CDR3 is TGTGCCAGCAGCTTATTTGAAAATCAGCCCCAGCATTTT. This gives the protein CASSLFENQPQHF.

In DNA, the CDR3 is TGTGCCTGGAGTGTCGGGCGGACAGGAGGCTACACCTTC. It translates to CAWSVGRTGGYTF. This sequence joins TRBV30 and TRBJ1-2; TRBD1 aligns across 7 bases. This CDR3 comprises 13 residues. The trim removed 0 bases at V and 8 bases at J, leaving 6 bases unmatched. Germline V gives CDR1 GTSNPN, CDR2 SVGIG (reference sequence). The complete variable domain, with remaining parts taken from reference TRBV30 and TRBJ1-2, reads SQTIHQWPATLVQPVGSPLSLECTVEGTSNPNLYWYRQAAGRGLQLLFYSVGIGQISSEVPQNLSASRPQDRQFILSSKKLLLSDSGFYLCAWSVGRTGGYTFGSGTRLTVV.

The chain couples TRBV6-8 to TRBJ2-7; D not resolved. V lost 2 bases to trimming and J lost 2 bases, with 13 bases between them. Germline lookup yields CDR1 MNHGY and CDR2 SAAAGT. The CDR3 runs to 15 residues. DNA for the CDR3: TGTGCCAGCAGTTACCGCTGGACGGCTGCCTACGAGCAGTACTTC. Translating it yields CASSYRWTAAYEQYF.

On this clone itself: This sample includes further DNA sequences coding for the same CDR3. The chain couples TRBV19 to TRBJ2-5; a possible D gene is TRBD2 (7 bases). Trimming removed 6 bases from V and 5 bases from J, with 16 bases in between. This CDR3 region has 14 residues. Germline lookup yields CDR1 LNHDA and CDR2 SQIVND (reference sequence). CDR3 DNA sequence: TGTGCCAGTAGAACGACGGGGGGCGGGGAGACCCAGTACTTC. Encoded protein: CASRTTGGGETQYF.

This sequence joins TRBV14 and TRBJ2-1; TRBD1 matches 10 bases. This CDR3 has 16 amino acids. The ends lost 5 bases at V and 4 bases at J; junction bases unmatched: 8. CDR1 and CDR2 from the germline V gene are SGHDN and FVKESK. The CDR3 loop reads CASSLTGTGEYNEQFF. CDR3 coding DNA: TGTGCCAGCAGCTTGACGGGGACAGGGGAATACAATGAGCAGTTCTTC.

This clone was detected ten times or more. The chain joins TRBV4-1 to TRBJ2-7; D uncertain. In germline, CDR1 is MGHRA, CDR2 YSYEKL. The CDR3 length is 14 residues. Trimming cost V 0 bases and J 2 bases, with 8 bases left between them. The CDR3 DNA is TGCGCCAGCAGCCAAGATGATAAGACCTACGAGCAGTACTTC. It encodes CASSQDDKTYEQYF.

The rearrangement links TRBV19 to TRBJ1-5; no firm D call. The CDR3 runs 12 residues. Germline V lookup: CDR1 LNHDA, CDR2 SQIVND (reference sequence). Trimming removed 6 bases from V and 5 bases from J, with 8 bases in between. The CDR3 region has the DNA TGTGCCAGTAGGAGGGTTGATCAGCCCCAGCATTTT. Translated: CASRRVDQPQHF.

In nucleotides, the CDR3 is TGTGCCAGCAGTTACGGGACAACGGTCGGACCAGAAAAACTGTTTTTT. Its translation: CASSYGTTVGPEKLFF. The chain carries TRBV6-8 and TRBJ1-4, with D tentatively TRBD1 (6 bases). V lost 2 bases to trimming and J lost 8 bases, with 18 bases between them. Germline V CDR1 and CDR2: MNHGY, SAAAGT. This CDR3 comprises 16 residues.

This rearrangement joins TRBV15 to TRBJ1-1; D remains ambiguous. The V gene lost 0 bases and the J gene lost 0 bases, with 5 bases spanning the gap. The CDR3 is 14 amino acids. CDR1 is LNHNV, CDR2 YYDKDF, per germline (reference sequence). The CDR3 DNA reads as TGTGCCACCAGCAGAGATCAGATGAACACTGAAGCTTTCTTT. The encoded protein is CATSRDQMNTEAFF.

J is TRBJ2-6 and V is TRBV15, with 8 bases fitting TRBD1. The CDR3 has 17 residues. Per germline, CDR1 LNHNV and CDR2 YYDKDF (reference sequence). The V segment lost 3 bases and the J segment 1 base; nucleotides outside the gene matches: 5. The CDR3 DNA sequence: TGTGCCACCAGCAGTCCCAGGGGGCAGTCTGGGGCCAACGTCCTGACTTTC. Translating gives CATSSPRGQSGANVLTF.

This chain links TRBV5-1 with TRBJ2-6; D call uncertain. V gave up 2 bases and J gave up 0 bases, with 12 bases separating them. The CDR3 spans 17 residues. The germline V gene encodes CDR1 SGHRS and CDR2 YFSETQ. This chain's CDR3 is CASSFSSVGSGANVLTF. The CDR3 DNA reads as TGCGCCAGCAGCTTCTCCTCCGTGGGCTCTGGGGCCAACGTCCTGACTTTC.

The rearrangement joins TRBV19 to TRBJ1-2; D is undetermined. There are 14 residues in the CDR3. Between the trimmed V and J ends, which lost 6 bases and 2 bases, there was a span of 13 bases. Looked up from germline, CDR1 is LNHDA and CDR2 is SQIVND (reference sequence). CDR3 residues: CASSRSSLNYGYTF. CDR3 coding DNA: TGTGCCAGTAGCAGGTCCTCCCTCAACTATGGCTACACCTTC.

The gene calls are TRBV14 and TRBJ1-1, with D perhaps TRBD1 (6 bases). The CDR3 has 14 amino acids. The germline V and J ends were trimmed by 6 bases and 2 bases, with 13 bases remaining between them. CDR1 and CDR2 from the germline V gene are SGHDN and FVKESK. Here the CDR3 DNA reads TGTGCCAGCAGACCCGGGACACCAAACACTGAAGCTTTCTTT. Translated: CASRPGTPNTEAFF. The full variable domain, rest sourced from reference TRBV14 and TRBJ1-1, is EAGVTQFPSHSVIEKGQTVTLRCDPISGHDNLYWYRRVMGKEIKFLLHFVKESKQDESGMPNNRFLAERTGGTYSTLKVQPAELEDSGVYFCASRPGTPNTEAFFGQGTRLTVV.

V is TRBV6-9 and J is TRBJ1-5; a possible D gene is TRBD1 (6 bases). Germline-derived CDR1 and CDR2 are MNHGY and SVAAGI. The CDR3 totals 14 residues. Trimming shortened V by 5 bases and J by 6 bases, and 14 bases separated the two germline ends. The CDR3 loop is CASSRGGAGQPQHF. The CDR3 DNA is TGTGCCAGCAGTAGGGGGGGGGCTGGTCAGCCCCAGCATTTT.

This clone was seen more than once but under ten times. V gene TRBV6-8 combines with J gene TRBJ2-5; the D call may be TRBD1 or TRBD2 (5 bases each). Germline lookup yields CDR1 MNHGY and CDR2 SAAAGT. V was pared by 6 bases and J by 2 bases, with 16 bases between. This CDR3 contains 15 residues. In DNA form, the CDR3 reads TGTGCCAGCAGCACTGAGGGGTATACTCAAGAGACCCAGTACTTC. Protein: CASSTEGYTQETQYF.

This sequence joins TRBV19 and TRBJ2-3; D might be TRBD2 (6 bases). Looked up from germline, CDR1 is LNHDA and CDR2 is SQIVND (reference sequence). CDR3 length: 14 amino acids. The ends were cut back, 6 bases at V and 6 bases at J, with 16 bases in the middle. CDR3 sequence: CASSYREPRDTQYF. CDR3 DNA: TGTGCCAGTAGCTACCGGGAGCCCAGGGATACGCAGTATTTT.

The J gene is TRBJ2-4, the V gene TRBV19, with D maybe TRBD1 (7 bases). Deletions cut 5 bases from V and 8 bases from J, with 25 bases between. The CDR3 sequence is 17 residues long. CDR1 is LNHDA, CDR2 SQIVND, per germline (reference sequence). Here the CDR3 DNA reads TGTGCCAGTAGTGAACAGGGGTTTGCTCATGGGGGGTACATTCAGTACTTC. Translating it yields CASSEQGFAHGGYIQYF. Combining the CDR3 with reference TRBV19 and TRBJ2-4 gives the whole variable domain DGGITQSPKYLFRKEGQNVTLSCEQNLNHDAMYWYRQDPGQGLRLIYYSQIVNDFQKGDIAEGYSVSREKKESFPLTVTSAQKNPTAFYLCASSEQGFAHGGYIQYFGAGTRLSVL.

The chain joins TRBV5-1 to TRBJ1-3; D is uncertain. CDR3 length: 15 residues. Germline-derived CDR1 and CDR2 are SGHRS and YFSETQ. Deletions cut 0 bases from V and 1 base from J, with 8 bases between. For the CDR3, the DNA is TGCGCCAGCAGCTTGGGACGTTGGTCTGGAAACACCATATATTTT. It translates to CASSLGRWSGNTIYF.

This clone was picked up a small number of times. The chain couples TRBV6-8 to TRBJ2-7, with 8 bases that match TRBD1. V gave up 10 bases and J gave up 6 bases; unmatched junction bases: 11. The CDR3 spans 13 residues. In germline, CDR1 is MNHGY, CDR2 SAAAGT. CDR3 DNA sequence: TGTGCCATCAGCGAGGACAGGGATGGCGAGCAGTACTTC. Its translation is CAISEDRDGEQYF.

The chain employs TRBV5-1 and TRBJ1-4; TRBD1 agrees at 7 bases. The CDR3 runs 16 residues. Germline values: CDR1 SGHRS, CDR2 YFSETQ. With 0 bases clipped from V and 3 bases from J, the junction kept 5 bases outside the gene matches. The DNA for the CDR3 is TGCGCCAGCAGCTTGGCCGGGACAGCTCCTAATGAAAAACTGTTTTTT. Amino acids: CASSLAGTAPNEKLFF.

J is TRBJ1-1 and V is TRBV19, with TRBD1 matching over 7 bases. V shed 10 bases and J 3 bases; nucleotides not matched to a gene: 8. CDR3 length equals 13 residues. Looked up from germline, CDR1 is LNHDA and CDR2 is SQIVND (reference sequence). CDR3 sequence (DNA): TGTGCCACCGCGGACAGGTCCTACACTGAAGCTTTCTTT. Protein: CATADRSYTEAFF. Full variable domain (remainder filled in from reference TRBV19 and TRBJ1-1): DGGITQSPKYLFRKEGQNVTLSCEQNLNHDAMYWYRQDPGQGLRLIYYSQIVNDFQKGDIAEGYSVSREKKESFPLTVTSAQKNPTAFYLCATADRSYTEAFFGQGTRLTVV.

The rearrangement uses TRBV18 and TRBJ2-7; D is perhaps TRBD1 (6 bases). The CDR3 is 14 residues long. The V end was cut by 3 bases, the J end by 4 bases, with 13 bases between. Germline CDR1 reads KGHSH; CDR2 reads LQKENI. The CDR3 nucleotides are TGTGCCAGCTCACCTTCAGGGGACGAATACGAGCAGTACTTC. Translation: CASSPSGDEYEQYF.

This clone occurred once. The genes are TRBV28 and TRBJ1-1, with a tentative D call TRBD1 (5 bases). Germline V CDR1 and CDR2: MDHEN, SYDVKM. Deletions cut 6 bases from V and 4 bases from J, with 12 bases between. The CDR3 sequence is 13 residues long. CDR3 protein: CASRRGGGTEAFF. The CDR3 DNA reads as TGTGCCAGCAGGCGTGGGGGGGGCACTGAAGCTTTCTTT.

This clone has just a few counts. V and J are TRBV18 and TRBJ1-5; D remains unclear. CDR3 size: 14 residues. Trimming removed 3 bases at V and 3 bases at J, with 9 bases between. The germline gives CDR1 KGHSH, CDR2 LQKENI. CDR3 sequence (DNA): TGTGCCAGCTCACCGCGGCAGGACAATCAGCCCCAGCATTTT. Translated: CASSPRQDNQPQHF.

The genes are TRBV28 and TRBJ2-2; the D is unclear. This CDR3 is 14 amino acids long. Looked up from germline, CDR1 is MDHEN and CDR2 is SYDVKM. V shed 6 bases and J shed 5 bases, with 13 bases lying between them. The CDR3 sequence: CASSPGKVTGELFF. In nucleotides, the CDR3 is TGTGCCAGCAGCCCAGGCAAGGTTACCGGGGAGCTGTTTTTT.

The chain employs TRBV10-2 and TRBJ2-6; D not resolved. The CDR3 consists of 12 residues. The V and J ends lost 4 bases and 2 bases respectively, with 0 bases between them. Germline V gene lookup returns CDR1 WSHSY and CDR2 SAAADI. The CDR3 spells CASSAGANVLTF. The CDR3 region has the DNA TGCGCCAGCAGTGCTGGGGCCAACGTCCTGACTTTC.

This clone has more than one count but fewer than ten. CDR3 residues: CASGQLAQPQHF. The CDR3 DNA reads TGTGCCAGCGGGCAGCTTGCTCAGCCCCAGCATTTT. V gene TRBV6-8 combines with J gene TRBJ1-5; D not certain. The ends were cut back, 8 bases at V and 6 bases at J, with 11 bases in the middle. Germline V lookup: CDR1 MNHGY, CDR2 SAAAGT. The CDR3 runs to 12 residues.